This T cell receptor (beta chain) emerged from a study of blood T cell repertoires in COVID-19. Overall study: From the United States, Italy and Spain came samples of acute and convalescent COVID-19. The analysed material was cDNA or gDNA that came from T cells, B-cell-depleted T cells, or PBMCs.

Germline-derived CDR1 and CDR2 are SGHRS and YFSETQ. The V and J ends lost 0 bases and 6 bases respectively, with 9 bases between them. The CDR3 is 13 residues long. Source study methods: Amplifying reference gene primers gave estimates of nucleated cell counts. Generated by immunoSEQ multiplex PCR, the TCRdb table keeps only in-frame clones and is missing some. The DNA gave D and trimming, while V, J and clone size come from that table. The table records fewer than 200,000 clones, approximately 83% of them present only once. This sequence was found in a man aged 45-60 years with active or convalescent COVID-19. The rearrangement joins TRBV5-1 to TRBJ1-2; perhaps TRBD1 as D (6 bases). The sequenced sample consisted of peripheral blood. The CDR3 is CASSLEQGDGYTF. The CDR3 DNA is TGCGCCAGCAGCTTGGAACAGGGTGATGGCTACACCTTC.